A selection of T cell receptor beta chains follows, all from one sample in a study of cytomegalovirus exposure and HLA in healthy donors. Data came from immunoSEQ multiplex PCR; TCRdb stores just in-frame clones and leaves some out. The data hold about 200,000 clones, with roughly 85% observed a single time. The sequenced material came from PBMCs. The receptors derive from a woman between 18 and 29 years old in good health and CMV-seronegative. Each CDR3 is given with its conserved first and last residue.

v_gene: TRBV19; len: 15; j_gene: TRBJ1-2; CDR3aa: CASRPVRTGEYGYTF
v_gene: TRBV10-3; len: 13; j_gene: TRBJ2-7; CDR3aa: CAISSGGDYEQYF
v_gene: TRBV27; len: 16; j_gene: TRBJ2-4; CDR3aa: CASSFYSGEAKNIQYF
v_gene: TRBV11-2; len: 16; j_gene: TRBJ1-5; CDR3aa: CASSIGGRLSNQPQHF
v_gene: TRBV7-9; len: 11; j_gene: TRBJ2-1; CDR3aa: CASEGVTEQFF
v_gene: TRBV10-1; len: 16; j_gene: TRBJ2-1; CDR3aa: CASSEFALSSYNEQFF
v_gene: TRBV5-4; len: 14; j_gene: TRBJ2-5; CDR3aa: CATLDGQNQETQYF
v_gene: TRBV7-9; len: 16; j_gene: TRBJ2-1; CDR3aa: CASSTTGLVSYNEQFF
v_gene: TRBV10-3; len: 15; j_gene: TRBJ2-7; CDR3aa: CAISESTGSTYEQYF
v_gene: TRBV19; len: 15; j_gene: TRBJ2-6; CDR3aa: CASSETGGLANVLTF
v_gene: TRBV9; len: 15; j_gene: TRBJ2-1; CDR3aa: CASSVGYRLDNEQFF
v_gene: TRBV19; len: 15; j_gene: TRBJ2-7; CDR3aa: CASSTLGTGSHEQYF
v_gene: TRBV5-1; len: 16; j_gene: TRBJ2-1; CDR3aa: CASSLEGQGGGNEQFF
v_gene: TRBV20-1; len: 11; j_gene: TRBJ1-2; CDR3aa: CSAPPRPGYTF
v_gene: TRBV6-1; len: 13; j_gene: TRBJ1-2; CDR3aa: CASSETGDYGYTF
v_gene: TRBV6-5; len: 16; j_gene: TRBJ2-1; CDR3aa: CASSWTSGGSYNEQFF
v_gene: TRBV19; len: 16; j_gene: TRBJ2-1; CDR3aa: CASSIFLAGGHNEQFF
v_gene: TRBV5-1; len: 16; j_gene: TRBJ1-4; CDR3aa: CASSWTPGGGREKLFF